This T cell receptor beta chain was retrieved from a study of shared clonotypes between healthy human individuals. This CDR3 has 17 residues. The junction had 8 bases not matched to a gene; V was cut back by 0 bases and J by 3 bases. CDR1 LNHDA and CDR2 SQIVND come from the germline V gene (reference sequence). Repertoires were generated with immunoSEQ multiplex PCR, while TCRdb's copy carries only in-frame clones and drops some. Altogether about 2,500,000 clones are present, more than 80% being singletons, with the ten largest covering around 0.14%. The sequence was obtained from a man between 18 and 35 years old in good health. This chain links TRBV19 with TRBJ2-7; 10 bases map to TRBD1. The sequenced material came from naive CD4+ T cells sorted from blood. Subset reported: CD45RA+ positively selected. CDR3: CASSIDQRQGAVYEQYF. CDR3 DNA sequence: TGTGCCAGTAGTATAGACCAAAGACAGGGGGCGGTCTACGAGCAGTACTTC.